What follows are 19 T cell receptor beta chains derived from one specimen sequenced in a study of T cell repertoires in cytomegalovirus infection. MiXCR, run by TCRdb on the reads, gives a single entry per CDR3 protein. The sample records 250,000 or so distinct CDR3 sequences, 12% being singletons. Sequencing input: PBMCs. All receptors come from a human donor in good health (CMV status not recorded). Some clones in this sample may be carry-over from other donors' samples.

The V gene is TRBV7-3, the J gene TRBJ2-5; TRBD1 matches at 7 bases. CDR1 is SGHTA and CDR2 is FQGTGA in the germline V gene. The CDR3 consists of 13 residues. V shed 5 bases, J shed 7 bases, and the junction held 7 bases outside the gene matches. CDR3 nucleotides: TGTGCCAGCAGCCTAGGACAGGAGGCGACCCAGTACTTC. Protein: CASSLGQEATQYF.

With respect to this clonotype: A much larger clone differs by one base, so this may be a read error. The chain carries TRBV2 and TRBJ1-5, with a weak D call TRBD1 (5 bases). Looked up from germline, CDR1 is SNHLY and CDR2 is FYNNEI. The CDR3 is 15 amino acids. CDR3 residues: CANSDTGTDYQPQHF. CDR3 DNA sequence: TGTGCCAACAGTGATACCGGGACGGACTATCAGCCCCAGCATTTT.

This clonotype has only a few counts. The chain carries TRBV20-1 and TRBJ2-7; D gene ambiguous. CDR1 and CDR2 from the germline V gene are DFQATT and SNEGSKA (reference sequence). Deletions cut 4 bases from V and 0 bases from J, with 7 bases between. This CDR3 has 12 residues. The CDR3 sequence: CSATGPSYEQYF. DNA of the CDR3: TGCAGTGCTACGGGTCCCTCCTACGAGCAGTACTTC.

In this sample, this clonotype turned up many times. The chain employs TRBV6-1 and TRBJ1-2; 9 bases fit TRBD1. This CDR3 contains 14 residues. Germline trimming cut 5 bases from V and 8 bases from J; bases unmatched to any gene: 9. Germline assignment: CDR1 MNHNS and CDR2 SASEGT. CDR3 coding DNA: TGTGCCAGCAGTTATAAACAGGGGGCTTGGGGCTACACCTTC. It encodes CASSYKQGAWGYTF.

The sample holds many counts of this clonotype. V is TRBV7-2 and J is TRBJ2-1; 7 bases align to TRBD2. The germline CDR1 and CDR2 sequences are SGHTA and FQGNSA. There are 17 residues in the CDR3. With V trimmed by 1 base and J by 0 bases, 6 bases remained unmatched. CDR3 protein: CASSLVPAGSSYNEQFF. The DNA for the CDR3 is TGTGCCAGCAGCTTAGTTCCAGCGGGGAGCTCCTACAATGAGCAGTTCTTC. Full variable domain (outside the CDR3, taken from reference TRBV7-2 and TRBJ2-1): GAGVSQSPSNKVTEKGKDVELRCDPISGHTALYWYRQSLGQGLEFLIYFQGNSAPDKSGLPSDRFSAERTGGSVSTLTIQRTQQEDSAVYLCASSLVPAGSSYNEQFFGPGTRLTVL.

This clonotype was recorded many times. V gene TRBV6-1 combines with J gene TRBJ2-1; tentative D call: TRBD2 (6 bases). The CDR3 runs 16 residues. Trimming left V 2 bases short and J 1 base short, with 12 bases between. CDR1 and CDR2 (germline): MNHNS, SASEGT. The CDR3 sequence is CASSESRGGSYNEQFF. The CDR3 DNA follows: TGTGCCAGCAGTGAATCGCGGGGCGGGTCCTACAATGAGCAGTTCTTC.

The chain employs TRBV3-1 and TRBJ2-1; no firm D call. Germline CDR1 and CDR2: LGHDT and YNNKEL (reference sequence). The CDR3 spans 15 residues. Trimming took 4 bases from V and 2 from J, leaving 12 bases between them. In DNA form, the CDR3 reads TGTGCCAGCAGCCCCGGGTGGGCTACCTACAATGAGCAGTTCTTC. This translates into CASSPGWATYNEQFF.

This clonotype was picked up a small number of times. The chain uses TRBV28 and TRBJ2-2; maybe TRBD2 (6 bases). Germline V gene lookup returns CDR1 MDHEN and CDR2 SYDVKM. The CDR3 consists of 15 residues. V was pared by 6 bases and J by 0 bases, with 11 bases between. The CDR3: CASREAGPNTGELFF. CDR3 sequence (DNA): TGTGCCAGCAGAGAAGCGGGCCCGAACACCGGGGAGCTGTTTTTT. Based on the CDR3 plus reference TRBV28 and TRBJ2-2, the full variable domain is DVKVTQSSRYLVKRTGEKVFLECVQDMDHENMFWYRQDPGLGLRLIYFSYDVKMKEKGDIPEGYSVSREKKERFSLILESASTNQTSMYLCASREAGPNTGELFFGEGSRLTVL.

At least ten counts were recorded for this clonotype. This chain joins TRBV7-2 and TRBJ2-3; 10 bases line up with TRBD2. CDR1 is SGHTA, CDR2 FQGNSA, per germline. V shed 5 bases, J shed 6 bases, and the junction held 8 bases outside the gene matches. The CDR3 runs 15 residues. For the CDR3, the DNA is TGTGCCAGCAGCCCTATAGCGGGAGGAGGTGATACGCAGTATTTT. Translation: CASSPIAGGGDTQYF.

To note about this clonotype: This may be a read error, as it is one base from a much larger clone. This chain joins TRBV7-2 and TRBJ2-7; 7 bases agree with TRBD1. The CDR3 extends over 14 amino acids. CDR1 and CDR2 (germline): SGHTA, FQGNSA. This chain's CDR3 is CASSPRTGRGEPYF. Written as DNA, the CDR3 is TGTGCCAGCAGCCCGCGGACAGGACGGGGCGAGCCGTACTTC.

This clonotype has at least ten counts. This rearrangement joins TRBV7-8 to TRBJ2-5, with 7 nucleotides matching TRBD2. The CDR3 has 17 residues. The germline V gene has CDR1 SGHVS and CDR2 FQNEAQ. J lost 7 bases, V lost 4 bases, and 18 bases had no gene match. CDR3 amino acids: CASSSRGSGNSYGTQYF. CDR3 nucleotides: TGTGCCAGCAGCTCCCGGGGGAGCGGGAATTCCTACGGGACCCAGTACTTC.

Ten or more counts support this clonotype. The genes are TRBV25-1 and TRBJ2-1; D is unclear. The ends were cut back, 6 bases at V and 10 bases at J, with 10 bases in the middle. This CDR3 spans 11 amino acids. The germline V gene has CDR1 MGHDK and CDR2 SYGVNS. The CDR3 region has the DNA TGTGCCAGCAGCCGACTTGGAGAGCAGTTCTTC. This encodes CASSRLGEQFF. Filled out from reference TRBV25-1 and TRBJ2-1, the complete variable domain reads EADIYQTPRYLVIGTGKKITLECSQTMGHDKMYWYQQDPGMELHLIHYSYGVNSTEKGDLSSESTVSRIRTEHFPLTLESARPSHTSQYLCASSRLGEQFFGPGTRLTVL.

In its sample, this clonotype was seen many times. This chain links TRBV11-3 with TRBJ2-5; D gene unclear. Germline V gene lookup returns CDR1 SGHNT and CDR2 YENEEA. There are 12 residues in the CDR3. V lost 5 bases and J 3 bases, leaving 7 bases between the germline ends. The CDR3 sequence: CASSPSKETQYF. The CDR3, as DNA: TGTGCCAGCAGCCCATCGAAAGAGACCCAGTACTTC.

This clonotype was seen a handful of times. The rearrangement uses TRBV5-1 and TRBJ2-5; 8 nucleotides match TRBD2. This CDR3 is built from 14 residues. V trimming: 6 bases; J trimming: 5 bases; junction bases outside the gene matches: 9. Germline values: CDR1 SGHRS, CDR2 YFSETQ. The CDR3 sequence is CASNPLAGGETQYF. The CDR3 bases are TGCGCCAGCAACCCGCTAGCGGGTGGTGAGACCCAGTACTTC.

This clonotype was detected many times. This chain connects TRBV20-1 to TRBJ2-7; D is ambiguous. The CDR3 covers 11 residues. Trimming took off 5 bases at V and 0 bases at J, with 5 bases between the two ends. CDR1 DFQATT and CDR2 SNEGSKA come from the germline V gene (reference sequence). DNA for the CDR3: TGCAGTGCTGGCCACTCCTACGAGCAGTACTTC. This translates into CSAGHSYEQYF.

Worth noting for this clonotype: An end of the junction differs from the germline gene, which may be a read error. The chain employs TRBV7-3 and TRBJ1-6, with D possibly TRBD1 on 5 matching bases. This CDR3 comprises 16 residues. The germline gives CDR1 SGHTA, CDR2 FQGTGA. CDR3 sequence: CASTSMWDRINSPIHF. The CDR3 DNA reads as TGTGCCAGCACCTCCATGTGGGACCGGATAAATTCACCCATCCACTTT.

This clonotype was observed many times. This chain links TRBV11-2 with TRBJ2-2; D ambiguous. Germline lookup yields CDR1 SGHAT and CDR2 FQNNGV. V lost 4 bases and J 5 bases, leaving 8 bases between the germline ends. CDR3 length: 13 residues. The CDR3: CASSSTVTGELFF. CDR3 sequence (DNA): TGTGCCAGCAGCTCAACAGTGACCGGGGAGCTGTTTTTT.

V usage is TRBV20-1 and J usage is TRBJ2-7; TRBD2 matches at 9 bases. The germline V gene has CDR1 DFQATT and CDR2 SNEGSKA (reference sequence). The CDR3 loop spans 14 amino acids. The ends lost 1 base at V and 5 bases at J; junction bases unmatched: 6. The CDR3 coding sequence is TGCAGTGCTAGAGGGGCTAGCGGGATCCACGAGCAGTACTTC. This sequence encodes CSARGASGIHEQYF.

The CDR3 region is CSVESAEEGNTIYF. The CDR3 DNA reads TGCAGCGTTGAAAGTGCCGAGGAAGGAAACACCATATATTTT. The chain joins TRBV29-1 to TRBJ1-3, with unresolved D. The CDR3 contains 14 residues. Trimming removed 2 bases from V and 4 bases from J, with 12 bases in between. The germline gives CDR1 SQVTM, CDR2 ANQGSEA.